This TCR beta chain was identified during a study of cytomegalovirus exposure and HLA in healthy donors. Across the study: There were approximately 400 genotyped donors. Of these, roughly 80% fell in the genetic ancestry cluster associated with self-reported Caucasian donors.

This clone was seen more than once but under ten times. As yet, its antigen is unknown. The CDR3 is made up of 14 amino acids. The J segment lost 12 bases and the V segment lost 4 bases, leaving 14 bases of the junction unmatched. Germline lookup yields CDR1 SGDLS and CDR2 YYNGEE. General study results and limits: Presence/absence comparisons presumed near-even sequencing depth among donors. For most TCR beta V segments, an earlier analysis put the productive rate at about 87% or about 30% of the time. It was likely that a cluster of highly shared sequence variants was a sequencing artifact.

In the PCR, 60 Vbeta and 13 Jbeta primers were used. The data were produced by immunoSEQ multiplex PCR, yet TCRdb's version contains in-frame clones alone and is incomplete. Of about 190,000 clones listed, about 80% are singletons. This receptor was obtained from a woman in her twenties or thirties in good health and CMV-seronegative. The chain carries TRBV9 and TRBJ2-7; 9 bases are a match to TRBD1. Input material: PBMCs. CDR3 region: CASSPFIPGQGWYF. CDR3 coding DNA: TGTGCCAGCAGCCCCTTCATTCCGGGACAGGGCTGGTACTTC.